This T cell receptor beta chain is from a study of CD8 T cells in Susac syndrome (dated by TCRdb to about 2019). As for the study more broadly: Of the Susac syndrome patients who were sequenced, fewer than ten were in clinical remission while six had clinically active disease. At blood withdrawal, Susac syndrome patients were either therapy-naive, taking corticosteroids (in some cases with IVIg as well), or taking IVIg alone. Repertoire sequencing was used to test whether CD8+ T cell activation and differentiation in Susac syndrome was antigen driven. Points the paper makes about the study in general: In patients with Susac syndrome, the CD4+ T cell repertoire showed no detectable clonal expansion. The study acknowledged that relatively few individuals were included in the TCR sequencing and HLA analysis.

A note on this clonotype: This receptor's antigen is unknown. Per-nucleotide qualities are absent, and no much larger clonotype sits a single base away.

The CDR3, from cysteine to phenylalanine, totals 17 residues. Solely the CDR3 DNA is kept, with 51 bases framed from the first base. The trim is 2 bases for V and 5 bases for J, with a gap of 21 bases between the germline ends. The CDR1 and CDR2 encoded by the germline V gene are MDHEN and SYDVKM. Peripheral blood CD8+ and CD4+ T cells from healthy donors, Susac syndrome patients and multiple sclerosis patients were profiled by high-throughput TCR beta sequencing. The Susac syndrome patients fulfilled recently defined diagnostic criteria for definite or probable disease. Bulk CD8+ and CD4+ T cells were purified magnetically by negative isolation, whereas CD8+ TEMRA cells were enriched by FACS. Blood was drawn into EDTA tubes, processed within 24 hours, and PBMCs were isolated by density gradient centrifugation. PBMCs destined for TCR sequencing were cryopreserved in liquid nitrogen and later thawed in a 37 °C water bath. Purity of sorted or isolated CD4+, CD8+ and CD8+ TEMRA cells was at least 90%.

RNA was extracted using the RNeasy kit, and about 0.45 to 1 ug of the RNA was reverse transcribed with random hexamers. The immunoSEQ multiplex PCR assay, which covers 54 Vbeta and 13 Jbeta segments, was used to amplify TCR beta CDR3 regions. PCR amplification bias was corrected using a synthetic template baseline for primer optimization and computational correction. In the paper's pipeline: Reads were annotated to V, D and J genes per IMGT and analyzed with immunoSEQ Analyzer, keeping only productive sequences. Clonality was calculated as one minus the Shannon entropy normalized by log2 of the number of productive unique sequences. For each patient and control, public and private clones were evaluated among the 100 most prevalent clones. Susac-specific clones were defined as absent from healthy and MS cohorts, about 1,000 published viral clones and other ImmuneACCESS disease sequences. Using fastp at Q25 and MiXCR, TCRdb reprocessed the public reads and kept productive beta chains. Duplicate CDR3 protein sequences are folded into a single record with the most common DNA and genes. In this record, the V and J calls reflect TCRdb's handling and not the investigators' own analysis. For this sample there are approximately 260,000 distinct CDR3 sequences; around 96% appear just once. The top ten clones comprise about 0.1% of the sample.

The source is a human donor with Susac syndrome. The rearrangement combines TRBV28 with TRBJ1-2; the D segment could be TRBD1, given 5 matching bases. The sample comprised CD4+ T cells from PBMCs. The CDR3 protein: CASSLRRGAGNSYGYTF. The sequenced DNA is TGTGCCAGCAGTTTAAGGAGGGGTGCAGGGAATTCTTATGGCTACACCTTC.